These 10 T cell receptor beta chains originate from one sample sequenced in a study of Ad26.COV2.S vaccination and SARS-CoV-2 variants. Treatment: 15 to 20 received Ad26.COV2.S at low or high dose, single or two shots; several received placebo; per-sample allocation not given. The investigators took samples on day 63 after the first vaccine or placebo injection. Here immunoSEQ multiplex PCR was the method, and the copy in TCRdb shows in-frame clones only, minus some. Counted here are fewer than 800,000 clones, around 90% occurring once; the ten biggest clones make up nearly 1.5%. The material was peripheral blood, obtained in a trial of Ad26.COV2.S vaccine versus placebo. Every receptor here comes from a person aged 18-65 years who received the Ad26.COV2.S COVID-19 vaccine or a placebo.

This clone was recorded once. J is TRBJ2-1 and V is TRBV5-4; 8 bases align to TRBD2. CDR1 is SGHNT, CDR2 YYREEE, per germline (reference sequence). V trimming: 2 bases; J trimming: 7 bases; junction bases outside the gene matches: 11. The CDR3 is 16 amino acids. The CDR3 nucleotides read TGTGCCAGCAGCTTCGAGGGGGGCGGGAGGCGAAATGAGCAGTTCTTC. The encoded protein is CASSFEGGGRRNEQFF.

The CDR3 coding sequence is TGTGCCAGCAGCCAAGAAAGAGCTAGCGGGAGTAAAGAGACCCAGTACTTC. Protein: CASSQERASGSKETQYF. The genes are TRBV3-1 (or the pseudogene TRBV3-2) and TRBJ2-5; 10 bases are a match to TRBD2. The V and J ends lost 0 bases and 3 bases, in that order; junction bases with no gene match: 7. Germline lookup yields CDR1 LGHDT and CDR2 YNNKEL (reference sequence). The CDR3 is 17 residues long.

This clone was observed a handful of times. The rearrangement uses TRBV6-6 and TRBJ1-1; D gene uncertain. From germline, CDR1 is MNHNY and CDR2 SVGAGI (reference sequence). This CDR3 comprises 11 residues. Trimming cost V 0 bases and J 7 bases, with 3 bases left between them. The DNA of the CDR3 is TGTGCCAGCAGTTACTCGGGTGAAGCTTTCTTT. It encodes CASSYSGEAFF.

The chain uses TRBV7-9 and TRBJ2-1, with 9 bases identical to TRBD2. Germline assignment: CDR1 SEHNR and CDR2 FQNEAQ (reference sequence). V lost 1 base to trimming and J lost 8 bases; unmatched junction nucleotides: 6. The length of the CDR3 is 15 residues. CDR3 region: CASSLEGLAYHEQFF. In DNA, the CDR3 is TGTGCCAGCAGCTTAGAGGGACTAGCTTACCATGAGCAGTTCTTC.

J is TRBJ2-3 and V is TRBV4-2; D is uncertain. The CDR3 contains 14 residues. V was trimmed by 1 base and J by 2 bases, leaving 7 bases between them. CDR1 and CDR2 (germline): LGHNA, YNFKEQ. CDR3 nucleotides: TGTGCCAGCAGCCAAGTCGGAGACACAGATACGCAGTATTTT. Encoded protein: CASSQVGDTDTQYF.

The rearrangement joins TRBV6-5 to TRBJ2-1; D gene ambiguous. CDR1 MNHEY and CDR2 SVGAGI come from the germline V gene. The CDR3 sequence is 13 residues long. V lost 2 bases to trimming and J lost 4 bases, with 6 bases between them. The CDR3 region is CASSYPAYNEQFF. The CDR3 bases are TGTGCCAGCAGTTACCCTGCGTACAATGAGCAGTTCTTC.

This chain uses TRBV7-2 with TRBJ1-5, with D hard to call. V was cut by 3 bases and J by 7 bases, with 10 bases left in between. The V gene's germline CDR1 is SGHTA and CDR2 FQGNSA. The CDR3 spans 13 residues. The CDR3 nucleotides read TGTGCCAGCAGCTTTTTGCCGGAGCAGCCCCAGCATTTT. It specifies CASSFLPEQPQHF.

The table lists this clone with a count of one. This rearrangement joins TRBV18 to TRBJ1-4; unclear D gene. CDR3 length equals 14 residues. Germline CDR1 and CDR2: KGHSH and LQKENI. Between the trimmed V and J ends, which lost 2 bases and 7 bases, there was a span of 11 bases. CDR3 protein: CASSPTAGGEKLFF. As DNA, the CDR3 is TGTGCCAGCTCACCAACAGCAGGTGGTGAAAAACTGTTTTTT.

The chain is built from TRBV7-2 and TRBJ2-6; D is unresolved. The V and J ends lost 3 bases and 2 bases respectively, with 5 bases between them. The CDR3 runs to 14 residues. Germline lookup yields CDR1 SGHTA and CDR2 FQGNSA. CDR3 nucleotide sequence: TGTGCCAGCAGCTTCACGACTGGGGCCAACGTCCTGACTTTC. It is translated as CASSFTTGANVLTF.

The chain combines TRBV6-5 with TRBJ1-1; 9 bases are a match to TRBD1. Germline trimming cut 7 bases from V and 5 bases from J; bases unmatched to any gene: 5. Looked up from germline, CDR1 is MNHEY and CDR2 is SVGAGI. This CDR3 comprises 13 residues. The CDR3 is CASTMTGGTEAFF. CDR3 nucleotide sequence: TGTGCCAGCACCATGACAGGGGGGACTGAAGCTTTCTTT.